This T cell receptor (beta chain) was sequenced during a study of early T cells in non-severe SARS-CoV-2 infection. Turning to the study itself: The sequenced material was bulk RNA from unsorted whole blood, and its chains were unpaired.

Unique molecular identifiers were affixed to single, distinct cDNA molecules. Each CDR3 protein gets one entry after TCRdb re-called the 5' RACE reads with MiXCR. The sample records about 22,000 distinct CDR3 sequences, 5% being singletons. The CDR3 has 15 amino acids. V was trimmed by 0 bases and J by 4 bases, leaving 10 bases between them. Germline lookup yields CDR1 SGHAT and CDR2 FQNNGV. This clonotype was observed at least ten times. This TCR came from an adult who was a healthcare worker with PCR-confirmed SARS-CoV-2 infection or an uninfected control (not recorded which). Material: whole blood. The chain combines TRBV11-2 with TRBJ1-5; weak D call: TRBD1 (5 bases). The CDR3 DNA is TGTGCCAGCAGCTTAGACGCAGGGTCGAATCAGCCCCAGCATTTT. Translation gives CASSLDAGSNQPQHF.